This T cell receptor beta chain was captured by sequencing in a study of blood T cell repertoires in COVID-19. Enrolled through a virtual design, the participants were between roughly 18 and 90 years of age and came from approximately 25 US areas. Trimming removed 0 bases at V and 2 bases at J, with 19 bases between. Germline V gives CDR1 SEHNR, CDR2 FQNEAQ (reference sequence). This CDR3 spans 18 amino acids. Here immunoSEQ multiplex PCR was the method, and the copy in TCRdb shows in-frame clones only, minus some. The sample lists nearly 350,000 clones, roughly 87% occurring once. This chain links TRBV7-9 with TRBJ1-2; maybe TRBD1 (5 bases). The sequence came from a woman aged 25 to 39 who had recovered from COVID-19. The sequencing input was PBMCs or T cells enriched from blood (not recorded which). DNA of the CDR3: TGTGCCAGCAGCTTAGCGCGGGGGTGGGCGACCACCAACTATGGCTACACCTTC. It yields the protein CASSLARGWATTNYGYTF. Combining the CDR3 with reference TRBV7-9 and TRBJ1-2 gives the whole variable domain DTGVSQNPRHKITKRGQNVTFRCDPISEHNRLYWYRQTLGQGPEFLTYFQNEAQLEKSRLLSDRFSAERPKGSFSTLEIQRTEQGDSAMYLCASSLARGWATTNYGYTFGSGTRLTVV.